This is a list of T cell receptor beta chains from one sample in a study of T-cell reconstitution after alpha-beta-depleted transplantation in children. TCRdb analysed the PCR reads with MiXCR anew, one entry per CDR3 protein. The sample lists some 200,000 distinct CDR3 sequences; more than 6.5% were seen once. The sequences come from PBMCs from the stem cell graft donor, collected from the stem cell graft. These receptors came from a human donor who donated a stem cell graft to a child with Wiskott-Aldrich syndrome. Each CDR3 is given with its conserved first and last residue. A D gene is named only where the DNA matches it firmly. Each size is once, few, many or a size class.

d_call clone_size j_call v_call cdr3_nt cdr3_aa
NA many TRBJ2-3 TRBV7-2 TGTGCCAGCAGCTTAGCAGGGGCTGTGGATACGCAGTATTTT CASSLAGAVDTQYF
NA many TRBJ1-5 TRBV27 TGTGCCAGCAGTTTAAGGTCAACCGCGGATCAGCCCCAGCATTTT CASSLRSTADQPQHF
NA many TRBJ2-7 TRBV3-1 TGTGCCAGCAGCCAAGTGGGGTACGACTACGAGCAGTACTTC CASSQVGYDYEQYF
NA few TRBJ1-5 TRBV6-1 TGTGCCAGCAGTGGGACCCAGGTTAGCAATCAGCCCCAGCATTTT CASSGTQVSNQPQHF
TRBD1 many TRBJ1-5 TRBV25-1 TGTGCCAGCAGCCCCATGGACAGGGTAGATCAGCCCCAGCATTTT CASSPMDRVDQPQHF
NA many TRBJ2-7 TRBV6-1 TGTGCCAGCAGTGCTACCCCAGCAACAGCGTTCTCCTACGAGCAGTACTTC CASSATPATAFSYEQYF
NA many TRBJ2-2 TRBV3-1 TGTGCCAGCAGCCAACTCCGGACACAAACCGGGGAGCTGTTTTTT CASSQLRTQTGELFF
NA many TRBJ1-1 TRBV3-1 TGTGCCAGCAGCCCAAGACGGTTTTCGGGCACTGAAGCTTTCTTT CASSPRRFSGTEAFF
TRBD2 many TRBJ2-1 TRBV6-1 TGTGCCAGCAGACAGGGATCAGCGGGAGGGGGCCCCTACAATGAGCAGTTCTTC CASRQGSAGGGPYNEQFF
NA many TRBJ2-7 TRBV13 TGTGCCAGCAGCCCACAGGGCGCAGGCCTCTCCTACGAGCAGTACTTC CASSPQGAGLSYEQYF
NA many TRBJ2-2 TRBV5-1 TGCGCCAGCAGCTTGGGAAGGCAGGTGAACACCGGGGAGCTGTTTTTT CASSLGRQVNTGELFF
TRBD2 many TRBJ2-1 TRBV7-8 TGTGCCAGCAGCTTAGCGGCGGGAGGGTACAATGAGCAGTTCTTC CASSLAAGGYNEQFF
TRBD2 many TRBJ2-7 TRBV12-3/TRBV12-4 TGTGCCAGCAGTCCTAGCGGGGGCTCCTACGAGCAGTACTTC CASSPSGGSYEQYF
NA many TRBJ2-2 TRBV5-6 TGTGCCAGCAGCTTAGAACAGTTTTTAGACACCGGGGAGCTGTTTTTT CASSLEQFLDTGELFF
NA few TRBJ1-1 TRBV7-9 TGTGCCAGCGGACGGGGGTTGGGGGGAACTGAAGCTTTCTTT CASGRGLGGTEAFF